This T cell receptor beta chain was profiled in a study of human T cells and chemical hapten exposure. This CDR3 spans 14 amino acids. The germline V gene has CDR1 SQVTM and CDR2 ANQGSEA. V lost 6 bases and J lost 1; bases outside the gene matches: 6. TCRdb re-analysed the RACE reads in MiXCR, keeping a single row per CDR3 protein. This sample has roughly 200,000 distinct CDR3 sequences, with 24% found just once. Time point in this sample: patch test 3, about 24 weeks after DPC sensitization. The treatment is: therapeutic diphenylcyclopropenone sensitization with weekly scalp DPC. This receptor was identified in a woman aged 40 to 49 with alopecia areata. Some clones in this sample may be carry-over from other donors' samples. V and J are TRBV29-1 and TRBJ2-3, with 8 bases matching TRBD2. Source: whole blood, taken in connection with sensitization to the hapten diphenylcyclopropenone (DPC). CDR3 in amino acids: CSVASGSGTDTQYF. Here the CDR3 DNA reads TGCAGCGTCGCCAGCGGGAGCGGCACAGATACGCAGTATTTT.